What follows are 18 T cell receptor beta chains derived from one specimen sequenced in a study of response to subunit inactivated influenza vaccine. TCRdb used MiXCR to reprocess the RT-PCR reads, holding one entry per CDR3 protein. The table lists 700,000 to 900,000 distinct CDR3 sequences, 21% of them singletons. The specimen was PBMCs from blood, collected around 5 days after vaccination. The receptor source for this set is a man aged 50-59 years who received an inactivated influenza vaccine.

The gene calls are TRBV21-1 and TRBJ2-7; the table's D gene call, TRBD2, was not cross checked with the DNA. TRBV21-1 is a pseudogene. CDR3 length: 16 residues. CDR3 loop: CASSKSTSGSTYEQYF. CDR3 in DNA: TGTGCCAGCAGCAAATCTACTAGCGGGAGCACCTACGAGCAGTACTTC.

This clonotype was detected many times. The chain uses TRBV11-2 and TRBJ2-1, with a weak D call TRBD2 (5 bases). The CDR3 extends over 13 amino acids. Germline V gene sequence: CDR1 SGHAT, CDR2 FQNNGV. With 3 bases removed from V and 3 bases from J, the gap between germline ends came to 6 bases. The CDR3 loop reads CASSFGDYNEQFF. The DNA of the CDR3 is TGTGCCAGCAGCTTCGGGGACTACAATGAGCAGTTCTTC.

This rearrangement joins TRBV24-1 to TRBJ2-2; D is uncertain. The CDR3 covers 13 residues. CDR1 and CDR2 from the germline V gene are KGHDR and SFDVKD. Deletions cut 9 bases from V and 3 bases from J, with 10 bases between. The CDR3 region is CATETPDTGELFF. CDR3 DNA: TGTGCCACCGAGACGCCCGACACCGGGGAGCTGTTTTTT.

This clonotype came up a few times. This chain uses TRBV6-5 with TRBJ2-7; unclear D gene. The CDR3 is 15 residues long. Between the trimmed V and J ends, which lost 0 bases and 2 bases, there was a span of 11 bases. Per the germline V gene, CDR1 is MNHEY and CDR2 is SVGAGI. The CDR3 region has the DNA TGTGCCAGCAGTTACTCGAGTCGGAGCACCTACGAGCAGTACTTC. As protein: CASSYSSRSTYEQYF.

This clonotype was seen only a few times. This rearrangement joins TRBV7-3 to TRBJ2-1; TRBD1 aligns across 10 bases. V shed 1 base, J shed 9 bases, and the junction held 12 bases outside the gene matches. The CDR3 consists of 17 residues. CDR1 is SGHTA and CDR2 is FQGTGA in the germline V gene. Here the CDR3 reads CASSLSPGRDRGGEQFF. CDR3 DNA sequence: TGTGCCAGCAGCTTAAGTCCGGGTCGGGACAGGGGAGGTGAGCAGTTCTTC.

The chain combines TRBV12-3 or TRBV12-4 with TRBJ2-4; TRBD1 aligns across 7 bases. The length of the CDR3 is 15 residues. Trimming removed 3 bases from V and 4 bases from J; junction bases left unmatched: 6. Written as DNA, the CDR3 is TGTGCCAGCAGTTTTACAGGGGCTCGGAAAAACATTCAGTACTTC. Translated: CASSFTGARKNIQYF.

The table lists this clonotype with a few counts. The V and J genes are TRBV6-1 and TRBJ2-2, with 8 bases identical to TRBD1. The CDR3 spans 14 residues. Germline V gene lookup returns CDR1 MNHNS and CDR2 SASEGT. The J segment lost 4 bases and the V segment lost 6 bases, leaving 4 bases of the junction unmatched. CDR3 bases: TGTGCCAGCAGACGGACAGGGCTCACCGGGGAGCTGTTTTTT. Translated: CASRRTGLTGELFF.

This clonotype was counted ten times or more. The genes are TRBV5-5 and TRBJ2-7; a possible D gene is TRBD2 (5 bases). This CDR3 region has 13 residues. Germline CDR1 and CDR2: SGHKS and YYEKEE (reference sequence). With 3 bases removed from V and 0 bases from J, the gap between germline ends came to 7 bases. CDR3 loop: CASSSRDSYEQYF. CDR3 DNA: TGTGCCAGCAGCTCCCGGGACTCCTACGAGCAGTACTTC.

This clonotype was seen more than once but under ten times. This chain links TRBV20-1 with TRBJ2-1; no definite D call. The CDR3 runs 8 residues. Germline-derived CDR1 and CDR2 are DFQATT and SNEGSKA (reference sequence). The V and J ends lost 6 bases and 14 bases respectively, with 8 bases between them. DNA of the CDR3: TGCAGTGCCCTAAAGGAGTTCTTC. It translates to CSALKEFF.

This chain uses TRBV7-8 with TRBJ2-1, with 8 bases fitting TRBD1. This CDR3 contains 16 residues. V shed 3 bases and J 4 bases; nucleotides not matched to a gene: 8. CDR1 and CDR2 from the germline V gene are SGHVS and FQNEAQ. CDR3 loop: CASSFSAGGAYNEQFF. CDR3 bases: TGTGCCAGCAGCTTCTCGGCAGGGGGCGCTTACAATGAGCAGTTCTTC.

This clonotype came up many times. V is TRBV12-3 or TRBV12-4 and J is TRBJ1-5, with D unresolved. This CDR3 is 16 amino acids long. Between the trimmed V and J ends, which lost 4 bases and 5 bases, there was a span of 18 bases. CDR3 coding DNA: TGTGCCAGCAGTTCGTTGCAGAGGGTTCTATATCAGCCCCAGCATTTT. Its translation: CASSSLQRVLYQPQHF.

Only one count was recorded for this clonotype. V and J are TRBV4-3 and TRBJ2-5; TRBD2 aligns across 8 bases. The ends lost 1 base at V and 5 bases at J; junction bases unmatched: 6. The length of the CDR3 is 15 residues. CDR1 is LGHNA and CDR2 is YSLEER in the germline V gene. The CDR3 region has the DNA TGCGCCAGCAGCCAAGGTCGGGGGGGCTGGGAGACCCAGTACTTC. Its translation: CASSQGRGGWETQYF.

This clonotype was recorded a few times. The chain recombines TRBV7-6 with TRBJ2-5; D gene ambiguous. Germline-derived CDR1 and CDR2 are SGHVS and FNYEAQ. This CDR3 contains 14 residues. Trimming took 5 bases from V and 5 from J, leaving 15 bases between them. The chain's CDR3 is CASSGNSDWETQYF. CDR3 bases: TGTGCCAGCAGCGGGAACAGTGACTGGGAGACCCAGTACTTC.

This clonotype was counted between two and nine times. The chain links TRBV5-1 to TRBJ1-1; 7 nucleotides line up with TRBD1. The CDR3 totals 17 residues. Germline values: CDR1 SGHRS, CDR2 YFSETQ. With V trimmed by 1 base and J by 2 bases, 11 bases remained unmatched. CDR3 DNA sequence: TGCGCCAGCAGCTTGAGGACGGGGCAGGGGGGTAACACTGAAGCTTTCTTT. Its translation: CASSLRTGQGGNTEAFF.

This clonotype has more than one count but fewer than ten. This rearrangement joins TRBV7-9 to TRBJ1-4, with no clear D. This CDR3 has 14 amino acids. Germline V lookup: CDR1 SEHNR, CDR2 FQNEAQ (reference sequence). Trimming left V 2 bases short and J 8 bases short, with 12 bases between. CDR3 coding DNA: TGTGCCAGCAGCTTATTGGGCAGGACCGAAAAACTGTTTTTT. It translates to CASSLLGRTEKLFF.

The chain combines TRBV6-6 with TRBJ1-5, with D hard to call. V lost 8 bases and J lost 4, with 12 bases in between. CDR1 MNHNY and CDR2 SVGAGI come from the germline V gene (reference sequence). The CDR3 loop spans 13 amino acids. This CDR3 reads CASQPNRNQPQHF. DNA of the CDR3: TGTGCCAGCCAGCCTAATCGAAATCAGCCCCAGCATTTT.

This clonotype occurred a few times. V usage is TRBV5-1 and J usage is TRBJ2-3; maybe TRBD2 (6 bases). Trimming removed 1 base from V and 0 bases from J, with 9 bases in between. This CDR3 has 15 amino acids. The germline CDR1 and CDR2 sequences are SGHRS and YFSETQ. The CDR3 sequence is CASSLFRGSTDTQYF. In DNA form, the CDR3 reads TGCGCCAGCAGCTTGTTTCGGGGGAGCACAGATACGCAGTATTTT.

The CDR3 region is CASSLAGRSPDTQYF. In DNA, the CDR3 is TGTGCCAGCAGCTTGGCTGGGAGGAGCCCAGATACGCAGTATTTT. V is TRBV5-5 and J is TRBJ2-3, with TRBD2 as a possible D gene (6 bases). CDR1 and CDR2 (germline): SGHKS, YYEKEE (reference sequence). The CDR3 is 15 residues long. V dropped 0 bases and J dropped 4 bases, with 12 bases sitting between them.